This T cell receptor (beta chain) was found in a study of cytomegalovirus exposure and HLA in healthy donors. Study-level points and caveats: Cytomegalovirus status was reportedly diagnosed by the classifier with high specificity and sensitivity. Altogether, about 160 TCR beta chains were recorded as cytomegalovirus-associated. Most TCR sequences were seen very rarely across donors, but some public TCRs occurred in many.

Separation from the roughly 670-subject first cohort characterized the approximately 120-subject validation cohort, to which the donors belonged. The junction had 17 bases not matched to a gene; V was cut back by 3 bases and J by 5 bases. Germline assignment: CDR1 SEHNR and CDR2 FQNEAQ (reference sequence). CDR3 length: 18 residues. Only in-frame clones appear in the TCRdb table, and some are missing; sequencing was by immunoSEQ multiplex PCR. Here the sample spans roughly 280,000 clones, 65% to 90% being singletons. Turning to this clone: Its antigen remains unidentified.

Sequenced: PBMCs. This sequence joins TRBV7-9 and TRBJ2-7; 9 nucleotides match TRBD2. This receptor was obtained from a woman between 18 and 29 years old in good health and CMV-seronegative. The CDR3 loop reads CASSLEREDPLPQNEQYF. CDR3 DNA sequence: TGTGCCAGCAGCTTGGAGCGGGAGGATCCCCTCCCCCAAAACGAGCAGTACTTC. The full variable domain, with the rest looked up from reference TRBV7-9 and TRBJ2-7, is DTGVSQNPRHKITKRGQNVTFRCDPISEHNRLYWYRQTLGQGPEFLTYFQNEAQLEKSRLLSDRFSAERPKGSFSTLEIQRTEQGDSAMYLCASSLEREDPLPQNEQYFGPGTRLTVT.